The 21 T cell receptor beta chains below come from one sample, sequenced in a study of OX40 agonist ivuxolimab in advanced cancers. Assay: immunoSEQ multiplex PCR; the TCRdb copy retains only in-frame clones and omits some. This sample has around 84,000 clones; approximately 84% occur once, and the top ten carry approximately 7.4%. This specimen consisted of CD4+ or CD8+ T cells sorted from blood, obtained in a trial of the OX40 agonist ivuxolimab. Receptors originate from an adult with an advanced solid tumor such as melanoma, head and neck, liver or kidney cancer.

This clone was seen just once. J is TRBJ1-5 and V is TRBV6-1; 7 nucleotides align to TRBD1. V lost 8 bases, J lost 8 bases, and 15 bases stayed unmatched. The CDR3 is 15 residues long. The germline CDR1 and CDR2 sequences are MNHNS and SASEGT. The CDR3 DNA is TGTGCCAGCCTAGAGGGAAACAGGGGCATTGAGCCCCAGCATTTT. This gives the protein CASLEGNRGIEPQHF.

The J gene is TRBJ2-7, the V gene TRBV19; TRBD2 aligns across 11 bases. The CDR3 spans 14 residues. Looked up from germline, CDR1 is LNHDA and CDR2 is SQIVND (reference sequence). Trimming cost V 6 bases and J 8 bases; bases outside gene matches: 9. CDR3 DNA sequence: TGTGCCAGTAGGGCGACTAGCGGGAACGCTAAGCAGTACTTC. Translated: CASRATSGNAKQYF.

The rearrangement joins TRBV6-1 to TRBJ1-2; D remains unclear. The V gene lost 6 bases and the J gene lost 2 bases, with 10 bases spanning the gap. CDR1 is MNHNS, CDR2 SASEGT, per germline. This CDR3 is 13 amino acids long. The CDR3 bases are TGTGCCAGCAGCGTCGGGTCCAACTATGGCTACACCTTC. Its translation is CASSVGSNYGYTF.

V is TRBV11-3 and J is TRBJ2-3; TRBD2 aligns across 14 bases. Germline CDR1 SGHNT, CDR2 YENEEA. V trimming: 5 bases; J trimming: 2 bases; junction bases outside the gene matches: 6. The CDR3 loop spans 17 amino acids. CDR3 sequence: CASSHGLAGGHTDTQYF. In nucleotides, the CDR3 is TGTGCCAGCAGCCACGGACTAGCGGGGGGACACACAGATACGCAGTATTTT. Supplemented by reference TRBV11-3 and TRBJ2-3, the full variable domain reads EAGVVQSPRYKIIEKKQPVAFWCNPISGHNTLYWYLQNLGQGPELLIRYENEEAVDDSQLPKDRFSAERLKGVDSTLKIQPAELGDSAVYLCASSHGLAGGHTDTQYFGPGTRLTVL.

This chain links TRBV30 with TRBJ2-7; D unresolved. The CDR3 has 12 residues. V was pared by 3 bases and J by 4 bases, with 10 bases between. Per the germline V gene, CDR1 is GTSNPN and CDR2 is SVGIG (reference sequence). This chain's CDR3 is CAWSGQRYEQYF. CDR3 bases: TGTGCCTGGAGCGGGCAGAGATACGAGCAGTACTTC. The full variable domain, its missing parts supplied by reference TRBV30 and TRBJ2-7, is SQTIHQWPATLVQPVGSPLSLECTVEGTSNPNLYWYRQAAGRGLQLLFYSVGIGQISSEVPQNLSASRPQDRQFILSSKKLLLSDSGFYLCAWSGQRYEQYFGPGTRLTVT.

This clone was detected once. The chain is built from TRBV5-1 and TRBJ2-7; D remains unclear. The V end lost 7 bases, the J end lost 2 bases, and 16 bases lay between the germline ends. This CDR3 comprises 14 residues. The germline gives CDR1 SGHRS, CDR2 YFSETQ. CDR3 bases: TGCGCCAGCGGATTCTTACCTGATGCCTACGAGCAGTACTTC. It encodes CASGFLPDAYEQYF.

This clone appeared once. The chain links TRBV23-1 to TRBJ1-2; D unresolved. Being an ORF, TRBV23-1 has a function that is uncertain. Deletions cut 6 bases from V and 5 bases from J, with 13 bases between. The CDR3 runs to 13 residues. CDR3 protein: CASRRSASYGYTF. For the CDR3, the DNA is TGCGCCAGCAGACGATCAGCTAGTTATGGCTACACCTTC.

CDR3 sequence: CASSTDEFTDTQYF. In nucleotides, the CDR3 is TGTGCCAGTAGTACGGACGAGTTCACAGATACGCAGTATTTT. The chain has TRBV19 and TRBJ2-3; D not certain. Trimming took off 4 bases at V and 2 bases at J, with 10 bases between the two ends. The CDR3 sequence is 14 residues long. CDR1 is LNHDA, CDR2 SQIVND, per germline (reference sequence).

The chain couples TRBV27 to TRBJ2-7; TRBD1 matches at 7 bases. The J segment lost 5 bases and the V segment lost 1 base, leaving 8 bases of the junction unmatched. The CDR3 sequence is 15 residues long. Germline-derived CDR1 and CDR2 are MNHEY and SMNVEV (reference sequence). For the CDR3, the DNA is TGTGCCAGCAGTTTATTGTCAGGGGGTTGGAACGAGCAGTACTTC. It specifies CASSLLSGGWNEQYF.

The DNA for the CDR3 is TGTGCCAGCTCCCCTTCAAACACTGAAGCTTTCTTT. This sequence encodes CASSPSNTEAFF. This chain links TRBV18 with TRBJ1-1; unclear D gene. Trimming stripped 6 bases from V and 2 bases from J, with 7 bases between. Germline CDR1 reads KGHSH; CDR2 reads LQKENI. This CDR3 contains 12 residues. Combining the CDR3 with reference TRBV18 and TRBJ1-1 gives the whole variable domain NAGVMQNPRHLVRRRGQEARLRCSPMKGHSHVYWYRQLPEEGLKFMVYLQKENIIDESGMPKERFSAEFPKEGPSILRIQQVVRGDSAAYFCASSPSNTEAFFGQGTRLTVV.

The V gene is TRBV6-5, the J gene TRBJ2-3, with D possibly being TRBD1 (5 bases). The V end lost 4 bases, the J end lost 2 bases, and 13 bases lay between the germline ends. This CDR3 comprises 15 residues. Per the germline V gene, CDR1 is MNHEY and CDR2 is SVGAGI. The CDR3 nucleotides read TGTGCCAGCAGTTTTCGATCGACAGTCACAGATACGCAGTATTTT. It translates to CASSFRSTVTDTQYF.

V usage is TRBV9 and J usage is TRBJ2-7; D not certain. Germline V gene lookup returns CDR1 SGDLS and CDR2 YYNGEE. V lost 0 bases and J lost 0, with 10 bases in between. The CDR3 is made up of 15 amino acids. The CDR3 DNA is TGTGCCAGCAGCGTAGCTGTGGCGGCCTCCTACGAGCAGTACTTC. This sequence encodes CASSVAVAASYEQYF.

CDR3 residues: CASSRDLYGYTF. The CDR3 bases are TGTGCCAGCAGTCGGGACCTCTATGGCTACACCTTC. The chain links TRBV6-5 to TRBJ1-2; maybe TRBD1 (5 bases). V lost 5 bases and J 4 bases, leaving 8 bases between the germline ends. CDR3 size: 12 residues. The V gene's germline CDR1 is MNHEY and CDR2 SVGAGI.

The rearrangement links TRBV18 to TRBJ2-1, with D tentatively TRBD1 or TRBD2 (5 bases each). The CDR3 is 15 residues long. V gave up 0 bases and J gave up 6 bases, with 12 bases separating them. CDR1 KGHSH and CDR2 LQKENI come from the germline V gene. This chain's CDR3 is CASSPPSGQGNEQFF. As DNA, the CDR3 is TGTGCCAGCTCACCACCATCGGGGCAGGGCAATGAGCAGTTCTTC.

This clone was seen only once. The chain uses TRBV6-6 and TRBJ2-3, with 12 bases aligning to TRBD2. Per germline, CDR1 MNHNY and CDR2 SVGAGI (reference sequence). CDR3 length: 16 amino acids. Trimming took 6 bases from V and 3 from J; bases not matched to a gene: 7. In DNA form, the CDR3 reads TGTGCCAGCAGGCCTAGCGGGGGGGCTTGGACAGATACGCAGTATTTT. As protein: CASRPSGGAWTDTQYF.

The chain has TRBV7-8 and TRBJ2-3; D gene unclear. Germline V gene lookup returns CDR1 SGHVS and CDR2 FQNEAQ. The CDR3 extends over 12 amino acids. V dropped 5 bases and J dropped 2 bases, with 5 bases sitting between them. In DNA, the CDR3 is TGTGCCAGCAGCACCTACACAGATACGCAGTATTTT. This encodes CASSTYTDTQYF.

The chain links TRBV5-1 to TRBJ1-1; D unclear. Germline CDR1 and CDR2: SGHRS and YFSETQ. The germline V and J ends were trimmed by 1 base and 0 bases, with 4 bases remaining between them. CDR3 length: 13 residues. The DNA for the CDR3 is TGCGCCAGCAGCTTGAAGTTGAACACTGAAGCTTTCTTT. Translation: CASSLKLNTEAFF.

For the CDR3, the DNA is TGTGCCAGCAGCACCGGGACAGATTCTCGGGCCACCTACGAGCAGTACTTC. It is translated as CASSTGTDSRATYEQYF. This sequence joins TRBV7-9 and TRBJ2-7, with 7 bases identical to TRBD1. V gave up 5 bases and J gave up 2 bases; unmatched junction bases: 15. The CDR3 is 17 amino acids. CDR1 and CDR2 from the germline V gene are SEHNR and FQNEAQ (reference sequence).

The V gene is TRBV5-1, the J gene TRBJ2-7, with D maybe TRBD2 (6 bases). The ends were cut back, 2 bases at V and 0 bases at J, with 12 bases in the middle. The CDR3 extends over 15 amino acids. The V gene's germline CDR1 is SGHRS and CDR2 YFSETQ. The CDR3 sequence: CASSLTGGSSYEQYF. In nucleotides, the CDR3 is TGCGCCAGCAGCTTAACTGGAGGGAGCTCCTACGAGCAGTACTTC.

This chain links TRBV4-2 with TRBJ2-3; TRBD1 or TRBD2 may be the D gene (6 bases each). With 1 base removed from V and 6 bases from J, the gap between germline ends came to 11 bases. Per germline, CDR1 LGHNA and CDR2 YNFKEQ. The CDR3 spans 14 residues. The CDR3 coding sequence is TGTGCCAGCAGCCAAGGATCGGGGGCGGATACGCAGTATTTT. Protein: CASSQGSGADTQYF.

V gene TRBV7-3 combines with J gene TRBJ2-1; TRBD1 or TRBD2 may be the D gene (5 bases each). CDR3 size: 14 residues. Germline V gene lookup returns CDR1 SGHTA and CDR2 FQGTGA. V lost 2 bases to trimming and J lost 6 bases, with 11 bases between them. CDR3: CASSLFTGTNEQFF. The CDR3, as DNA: TGTGCCAGCAGCTTATTTACTGGGACCAATGAGCAGTTCTTC.